These 8 T cell receptor beta chains share one sample of origin, sequenced in a study of tumor-infiltrating lymphocytes in primary liver carcinoma. Unsorted whole blood served as the source of blood RNA, and germline DNA was extracted as well. With 500 ng total RNA as template and a constant-region primer, TCR beta cDNA was made. Library construction for TCR beta comprised three nested multiplex PCR rounds performed with slightly modified ARM-PCR. TRBV1-TRBV30 forward primers and a C-beta reverse primer were used in the first two PCR rounds, which each ran for about 9 cycles. In TCRdb, the multiplex PCR reads were re-called with MiXCR into one record per CDR3 protein. This sample has roughly 330,000 distinct CDR3 sequences; less than 75% occur once, and the top ten carry about 6.5%. Sequences were obtained from peripheral blood. Receptor source: a man in his forties with primary liver carcinoma and hepatitis B virus infection.

The chain recombines TRBV28 with TRBJ1-1; tentatively, D is TRBD1 (6 bases). The CDR3 covers 14 residues. V lost 8 bases and J 6 bases, leaving 19 bases between the germline ends. In germline, CDR1 is MDHEN, CDR2 SYDVKM. CDR3 in amino acids: CASAAGQGTAEAFF. CDR3 bases: TGTGCCAGCGCCGCGGGGCAGGGGACCGCTGAAGCTTTCTTT.

This clonotype turned up a few times. The genes are TRBV6-2 or TRBV6-3 and TRBJ2-5; 8 bases are a match to TRBD2. The CDR3 is made up of 17 amino acids. Trimming cost V 8 bases and J 2 bases; bases outside gene matches: 16. Germline CDR1 reads MNHEY; CDR2 reads SVGEGT. The CDR3 loop reads CASGLPTGLAGQETQYF. The CDR3 region has the DNA TGTGCCAGCGGTCTCCCCACGGGGCTAGCGGGTCAAGAGACCCAGTACTTC.

The J gene is TRBJ2-1, the V gene TRBV6-5; the match to TRBD2 covers 8 bases. Trimming at V came to 7 bases and at J to 2 bases, leaving 4 bases not matched to a gene. The CDR3 is 14 residues long. Germline CDR1 MNHEY, CDR2 SVGAGI. CDR3 residues: CASIQRETYNEQFF. In DNA form, the CDR3 reads TGTGCCAGCATTCAGCGGGAGACCTACAATGAGCAGTTCTTC.

In its sample, this clonotype was seen many times. This rearrangement joins TRBV6-2 or TRBV6-3 to TRBJ1-1; D gene unclear. The germline V gene encodes CDR1 MNHEY and CDR2 SVGEGT. Trimming took 2 bases from V and 0 from J, leaving 13 bases between them. There are 16 residues in the CDR3. For the CDR3, the DNA is TGTGCCAGCAGTTACCGGAGAAGTTCAATGAACACTGAAGCTTTCTTT. Its translation: CASSYRRSSMNTEAFF.

Regarding this clonotype: The junction shows a germline mismatch at one end, possibly a read error. V and J are TRBV11-2 and TRBJ2-7; perhaps D is TRBD1 or TRBD2 (5 bases each). Germline-derived CDR1 and CDR2 are SGHAT and FQNNGV. The CDR3 runs to 15 residues. The CDR3 loop is CASSSSGPFTGEQHF. The CDR3 coding sequence is TGTGCCAGCAGCTCTTCGGGACCATTTACGGGCGAGCAGCACTTC.

Concerning this clonotype: It may be a read error: a sequence one base away is much more abundant. This chain uses TRBV10-3 with TRBJ2-7; D perhaps matches TRBD1 (5 bases). Germline V gives CDR1 ENHRY, CDR2 SYGVKD. The CDR3 is made up of 11 amino acids. This chain's CDR3 is CAIGANYDQYF. CDR3 in DNA: TGTGCCATCGGGGCTAATTACGATCAGTACTTC.

Concerning this clonotype itself: A much larger clone differs from this one at a single base, so this may be a read error. The rearrangement joins TRBV6-6 to TRBJ2-2; D might be TRBD1 or TRBD2, each matching 5 bases. In germline, CDR1 is MNHNY, CDR2 SVGAGI (reference sequence). The CDR3 extends over 13 amino acids. The CDR3 loop reads CGSRVGTAGELFF. CDR3 coding DNA: TGTGGCAGCAGGGTGGGGACGGCCGGGGAGCTGTTTTTT.

This chain connects TRBV20-1 to TRBJ2-7, with D perhaps assigned TRBD1 or TRBD2 (6 bases each). CDR1 DFQATT and CDR2 SNEGSKA come from the germline V gene (reference sequence). Trimming stripped 0 bases from V and 8 bases from J, with 20 bases between. This CDR3 has 15 residues. Here the CDR3 DNA reads TGCAGTGCTAGAGACCGAGGGGGGACCTCCGGAAAGCAGTACTTC. It is translated as CSARDRGGTSGKQYF.